The rows below give T cell receptor beta chains drawn from one sample of a study of siplizumab effects on memory and regulatory T cells. Assay used: immunoSEQ multiplex PCR; TCRdb lists only in-frame clones, some missing. This repertoire shows approximately 100,000 clones, 90% to 95% found once; its top ten account for roughly 0.61%. The sequencing input was Tregs sorted from blood. The receptor source for this set is a human donor in good health. Both conserved end residues are part of each CDR3. Clone sizes are given selectively: once, few, many, or a class where the clone is expanded.

size | V | CDR3
. | TRBV11-2 | CASGQGIVKQYF
. | TRBV11-2 | CASSLKTAARGYEQYF
. | TRBV5-1 | CASSFLSTGGYLSGNTIYF
many | TRBV6-1 | CASGSGDPPQHF
. | TRBV10-2 | CASSELVGGPRDTQYF
once | TRBV19 | CASSTHGLSSYEQYF
. | TRBV27 | CASTRLGTTDTQYF
. | TRBV10-3 | CAISGAGGRTGELFF
. | TRBV11-3 | CASSLRGGRTLDTQYF
. | TRBV2 | CASSGGLGTQYF
. | TRBV11-3 | CASSLGTSGQETQYF
. | TRBV27 | CASSRQGANQPQHF
. | TRBV29-1 | CSARRTGYNEQFF
. | TRBV29-1 | CSANPRALNTEAFF
. | TRBV14 | CASSHYRGRTEAFF
once | TRBV18 | CASRDTPSYEQYF
. | TRBV27 | CASGTSGSNEQFF
. | TRBV27 | CASSFRGSSYNEQFF
. | TRBV28 | CASWDSSETQYF
. | TRBV19 | CASSTHRGKGGYTF
. | TRBV6-1 | CASSRQTEINQPQHF
once | TRBV7-3 | CASSLDIQETQYF
few | TRBV7-9 | CATAFGGHRNTEAFF
. | TRBV7-9 | CASSEGVSGYEYSYEQYF
. | TRBV27 | CASSFQRGPYEQYF
. | TRBV6-5 | CASIRWPYTGELFF
. | TRBV18 | CASSPQVGYNEQFF
once | TRBV7-9 | CASSLGTSSSGHNEQFF
. | TRBV30 | CASLRGGHNEQFF
. | TRBV18 | CASSLGTEGDNQPQHF
. | TRBV15 | CATSTHRGARETQYF
. | TRBV6-6 | CASSFQREEFNQPQHF
once | TRBV18 | CASSPGGADTQYF
. | TRBV7-2 | CASSLVGYTGELFF
. | TRBV5-1 | CASKGQLYTEAFF
. | TRBV19 | CASSGLSTGELFF
once | TRBV7-7 | CASSLLGSPDTQYF
. | TRBV7-7 | CASSFRDFSGELFF
. | TRBV4-2 | CASSQDGGRGYTF
. | TRBV5-1 | CASSLGQVREKLFF
. | TRBV6-1 | CASNPGNSYNEQFF
. | TRBV9 | CASSLRVGGEQYF
. | TRBV6-6 | CASSSPDPPYGYTF
. | TRBV11-3 | CASSRTGDSPLHF
. | TRBV9 | CASSVEGTLNSPLHF
. | TRBV7-9 | CASSPGGAAYEQYF
. | TRBV7-2 | CASSSNQQAQHF
once | TRBV5-4 | CASSGAVLAGKGTGELFF
. | TRBV18 | CASSLGLLTDTQYF
once | TRBV7-7 | CASSPRPSSEQYF
. | TRBV30 | CAWSEGLVKNIQYF
. | TRBV7-6 | CASSAPGTQNTGELFF
. | TRBV9 | CASSVSPHIVGSGNTIYF
. | TRBV25-1 | CASSDTFTEAFF
once | TRBV7-9 | CASSKTGGNQPQHF
. | TRBV30 | CAGMTGNAYEQYF
. | TRBV7-9 | CASSWIEGGEETQYF
. | TRBV10-3 | CAIRPGLSDSAGYTF
. | TRBV7-9 | CASSPYPGSRKYF
. | TRBV7-3 | CASSPGPGGEQYF